The 18 T cell receptor beta chains below were found in one sample sequenced in a study of blood T cell repertoires in COVID-19. Data came from immunoSEQ multiplex PCR; TCRdb stores just in-frame clones and leaves some out. The sample includes 150,000 or so clones, about 79% of them seen just once. The source material was peripheral blood. The receptors stem from a woman of 80 years or more with acute or convalescent COVID-19.

The chain carries TRBV7-9 and TRBJ1-6, with D maybe TRBD1 (5 bases). CDR3 length: 15 residues. V shed 5 bases and J shed 6 bases, with 14 bases lying between them. In germline, CDR1 is SEHNR, CDR2 FQNEAQ (reference sequence). The CDR3 loop reads CASSIGEGPNSPLHF. The CDR3 nucleotides are TGTGCCAGCAGCATCGGGGAGGGACCTAATTCACCCCTCCACTTT.

The chain links TRBV7-2 to TRBJ1-1; the D gene is possibly TRBD1 (5 bases). The V end lost 3 bases, the J end lost 0 bases, and 11 bases lay between the germline ends. Germline assignment: CDR1 SGHTA and CDR2 FQGNSA. The CDR3 is 15 amino acids. In nucleotides, the CDR3 is TGTGCCAGCAGCTTCGACAGAACTATGAACACTGAAGCTTTCTTT. This codes for CASSFDRTMNTEAFF. Drawing the rest from reference TRBV7-2 and TRBJ1-1, the complete variable domain is GAGVSQSPSNKVTEKGKDVELRCDPISGHTALYWYRQSLGQGLEFLIYFQGNSAPDKSGLPSDRFSAERTGGSVSTLTIQRTQQEDSAVYLCASSFDRTMNTEAFFGQGTRLTVV.

V and J are TRBV6-6 and TRBJ1-3; the D gene is possibly TRBD1 (6 bases). The CDR3 spans 16 residues. The V end lost 6 bases, the J end lost 0 bases, and 15 bases lay between the germline ends. The germline gives CDR1 MNHNY, CDR2 SVGAGI (reference sequence). CDR3 bases: TGTGCCAGCAGGGGTGGGGGGGCTGACTCTGGAAACACCATATATTTT. This translates into CASRGGGADSGNTIYF.

The V gene is TRBV4-1, the J gene TRBJ2-3, with a weak D call TRBD2 (6 bases). Germline lookup yields CDR1 MGHRA and CDR2 YSYEKL. The CDR3 has 15 residues. Trimming stripped 2 bases from V and 0 bases from J, with 9 bases between. The CDR3 loop reads CASSQTGVSTDTQYF. CDR3 in DNA: TGCGCCAGCAGCCAAACGGGGGTGAGCACAGATACGCAGTATTTT.

V and J are TRBV2 and TRBJ1-6; D is possibly TRBD1 (5 bases). The germline V gene encodes CDR1 SNHLY and CDR2 FYNNEI. Trimming took off 5 bases at V and 5 bases at J, with 13 bases between the two ends. CDR3 length equals 15 residues. The chain's CDR3 is CASSLRQLDNSPLHF. The CDR3 coding sequence is TGTGCCAGCAGTCTAAGACAGCTAGATAATTCACCCCTCCACTTT.

This chain joins TRBV4-1 and TRBJ1-6, with 7 bases matching TRBD1. The junction had 5 bases not matched to a gene; V was cut back by 6 bases and J by 0 bases. The CDR3 covers 16 residues. CDR1 is MGHRA, CDR2 YSYEKL, per germline. The CDR3 nucleotides are TGCGCCAGCAGACCCGGGACAGTCTCCTATAATTCACCCCTCCACTTT. It specifies CASRPGTVSYNSPLHF.

In its sample, this clone was seen a few times. The gene calls are TRBV27 and TRBJ1-2; 9 bases are a match to TRBD1. The germline gives CDR1 MNHEY, CDR2 SMNVEV (reference sequence). The CDR3 consists of 14 residues. Trimming cost V 5 bases and J 4 bases; bases outside gene matches: 5. This chain's CDR3 is CASSPGQGSYGYTF. Here the CDR3 DNA reads TGTGCCAGCAGTCCGGGACAGGGTTCCTATGGCTACACCTTC.

The V call is TRBV10-2, the J call TRBJ1-5; weak D call: TRBD1 (6 bases). V dropped 10 bases and J dropped 3 bases, with 13 bases sitting between them. The CDR3 sequence is 13 residues long. CDR1 is WSHSY and CDR2 is SAAADI in the germline V gene. This CDR3 is CATRDTYNQPQHF. CDR3 DNA: TGCGCCACCCGGGACACCTACAATCAGCCCCAGCATTTT.

The V and J genes are TRBV19 and TRBJ1-1; possibly TRBD1 for D (5 bases). With 5 bases removed from V and 5 bases from J, the gap between germline ends came to 15 bases. Germline lookup yields CDR1 LNHDA and CDR2 SQIVND (reference sequence). The CDR3 is 14 residues long. CDR3 DNA sequence: TGTGCCAGTAGTCGGGGGGTTTTGAGGACTGAAGCTTTCTTT. Translation gives CASSRGVLRTEAFF.

J is TRBJ1-4 and V is TRBV9, with 9 bases matching TRBD1. The length of the CDR3 is 14 residues. Germline CDR1 and CDR2: SGDLS and YYNGEE. The V gene end was trimmed by 0 bases and the J gene end by 10 bases; junction bases not matched to a gene: 4. The CDR3 is CASSVADRGPKLFF. CDR3 coding DNA: TGTGCCAGCAGCGTAGCGGACAGGGGCCCAAAACTGTTTTTT.

The chain employs TRBV6-5 and TRBJ2-7; TRBD1 matches at 8 bases. V shed 0 bases, J shed 4 bases, and the junction held 8 bases outside the gene matches. CDR3 length: 16 residues. Germline V lookup: CDR1 MNHEY, CDR2 SVGAGI. CDR3 sequence reads: CASSYSRQGFPYEQYF. CDR3 DNA sequence: TGTGCCAGCAGTTACTCGAGACAGGGGTTCCCATACGAGCAGTACTTC.

The chain has TRBV10-3 and TRBJ2-5, with TRBD2 as a possible D gene (7 bases). Trimming cost V 2 bases and J 2 bases, with 12 bases left between them. The germline CDR1 and CDR2 sequences are ENHRY and SYGVKD. The CDR3 is 15 amino acids. The CDR3 protein is CAISEGRGVQETQYF. In nucleotides, the CDR3 is TGTGCCATCAGTGAGGGGAGGGGGGTTCAAGAGACCCAGTACTTC.

J is TRBJ1-2 and V is TRBV4-1; 8 bases match TRBD1. CDR3 length: 15 residues. Per germline, CDR1 MGHRA and CDR2 YSYEKL. The J segment lost 3 bases and the V segment lost 2 bases, leaving 5 bases of the junction unmatched. The chain's CDR3 is CASSQPVTGDYGYTF. Written as DNA, the CDR3 is TGCGCCAGCAGCCAACCAGTGACAGGGGACTATGGCTACACCTTC.

V usage is TRBV5-1 and J usage is TRBJ1-4; 11 nucleotides agree with TRBD1. This CDR3 spans 14 amino acids. Germline CDR1 reads SGHRS; CDR2 reads YFSETQ. V lost 4 bases to trimming and J lost 8 bases; unmatched junction nucleotides: 4. CDR3 amino acids: CASSLGTGGEKLFF. Written as DNA, the CDR3 is TGCGCCAGCAGCCTAGGGACAGGGGGAGAAAAACTGTTTTTT.

This clone was seen just once. One end of the junction is discordant with germline, which a read error may explain. The V gene is TRBV27, the J gene TRBJ2-1; 9 bases agree with TRBD2. CDR1 and CDR2 (germline): MNHEY, SMNVEV (reference sequence). The CDR3 length is 16 residues. The CDR3 is CALGTGGGGRENEQFF. The CDR3, as DNA: TGCGCTCTAGGAACTGGCGGGGGGGGCCGTGAGAATGAGCAGTTCTTC.

This clone was found once. This chain uses TRBV5-1 with TRBJ2-7, with 7 bases identical to TRBD1. The CDR3 contains 15 residues. Trimming cost V 4 bases and J 3 bases; bases outside gene matches: 10. Germline values: CDR1 SGHRS, CDR2 YFSETQ. The CDR3 spells CASSLGQTGGYEQYF. The CDR3 bases are TGCGCCAGCAGCCTGGGACAGACCGGCGGCTACGAGCAGTACTTC.

This clone was recorded a few times. V usage is TRBV7-3 and J usage is TRBJ2-1; 8 bases fit TRBD1. Germline V gives CDR1 SGHTA, CDR2 FQGTGA. This CDR3 contains 16 residues. V shed 6 bases and J 6 bases; nucleotides not matched to a gene: 13. CDR3 coding DNA: TGTGCCAGCAGTCGCCTGGGGGGTACAGGGGGCAATGAGCAGTTCTTC. This sequence encodes CASSRLGGTGGNEQFF.

Here the CDR3 reads CASSPRTRRNNEQFF. As DNA, the CDR3 is TGTGCCAGCAGCCCCAGGACTAGGAGGAACAATGAGCAGTTCTTC. The V call is TRBV3-1 (or the pseudogene TRBV3-2), the J call TRBJ2-1, with 7 bases fitting TRBD2. CDR1 is LGHDT and CDR2 is YNNKEL in the germline V gene (reference sequence). With V trimmed by 4 bases and J by 5 bases, 8 bases remained unmatched. There are 15 residues in the CDR3.